This entry describes one T cell receptor (beta chain). The sample belongs to a study of T cell responses to AZD1222 COVID-19 vaccine. Profiled with immunoSEQ multiplex PCR; TCRdb holds only in-frame clones, not every one. The repertoire holds tens of thousands of clones, with 89% as singletons. Germline CDR1 MNHNS, CDR2 SASEGT. V gave up 1 base and J gave up 6 bases, with 19 bases separating them. The CDR3 covers 17 residues. The TCR comes from an adult in good health. This rearrangement joins TRBV6-1 to TRBJ2-1; possibly TRBD1 or TRBD2 for D (5 bases each). This material consisted of peripheral blood, taken on day 0 of AZD1222 vaccination. The CDR3, as DNA: TGTGCCAGCAGTGAAGTGGCCGGGGCGCTAGTTACCAATGAGCAGTTCTTC. This sequence encodes CASSEVAGALVTNEQFF.